These 5 T cell receptor beta chains came from one sample sequenced in a study of low-dose radiotherapy and immunotherapy resistance in tumors. Priming of first-strand cDNA relied on TRAV- and TRBV-specific primers (covering alpha and beta chains). TCR amplification used about 20 PCR cycles, a constant-region primer and a V-primer adapter. TCRdb re-analysed the reads in MiXCR, keeping a single row per CDR3 protein. The sample comprises about 9,200 distinct CDR3 sequences, about two fifths of which are singletons, and 5% to 6% rests with the top ten. Source of these receptors: a human donor with advanced metastatic prostate, ovarian, gallbladder or colorectal cancer (not recorded which). This table probably holds off-target reads from a library built for another chain.

In this sample, this clonotype turned up a few times. In DNA form, the CDR3 reads TGTGCCAGCAGCTCACCTGGGGCCAACGTCCTGACTTTC. Its translation is CASSSPGANVLTF. This chain connects TRBV5-6 to TRBJ2-6, with D uncertain. CDR3 length: 13 residues. Between the trimmed V and J ends, which lost 3 bases and 2 bases, there was a span of 3 bases. The V gene's germline CDR1 is SGHDT and CDR2 YYEEEE. The full variable domain, in which reference TRBV5-6 and TRBJ2-6 provide the parts outside the CDR3, is DAGVTQSPTHLIKTRGQQVTLRCSPKSGHDTVSWYQQALGQGPQFIFQYYEEEERQRGNFPDRFSGHQFPNYSSELNVNALLLGDSALYLCASSSPGANVLTFGAGSRLTVL.

To note about this clonotype: At one end the junction does not follow the germline gene, possibly because of a read error. The J gene is TRBJ1-5, the V gene TRBV5-1; tentative D call: TRBD1 (5 bases). The germline V gene has CDR1 SGHRS and CDR2 YFSETQ. The CDR3 extends over 15 amino acids. The CDR3: CTSSLTGTRDQPQHF. CDR3 coding DNA: TGCACCAGCAGCTTAACGGGGACCAGGGATCAGCCCCAGCATTTT.

The sample holds a few counts of this clonotype. The J gene is TRBJ2-7, the V gene TRBV2, with a possible D match to TRBD1 (5 bases). V was cut by 3 bases and J by 6 bases, with 12 bases left in between. CDR1 and CDR2 (germline): SNHLY, FYNNEI. The CDR3 has 13 amino acids. The CDR3 reads CASSDGQGGEQYF. CDR3 DNA: TGTGCCAGCAGTGACGGGCAGGGCGGCGAGCAGTACTTC. The variable domain in full, completed from reference TRBV2 and TRBJ2-7, reads EPEVTQTPSHQVTQMGQEVILRCVPISNHLYFYWYRQILGQKVEFLVSFYNNEISEKSEIFDDQFSVERPDGSNFTLKIRSTKLEDSAMYFCASSDGQGGEQYFGPGTRLTVT.

This chain uses TRBV2 with TRBJ2-5; 9 bases are a match to TRBD2. V shed 10 bases, J shed 3 bases, and the junction held 6 bases outside the gene matches. The germline CDR1 and CDR2 sequences are SNHLY and FYNNEI. This CDR3 spans 13 amino acids. In DNA, the CDR3 is TGTGCCAAACAGAGCGGGGGGAAAGAGACCCAGTACTTC. Protein product: CAKQSGGKETQYF.

Remarks on this clonotype: This may be a read error: a much more frequent sequence differs by one nucleotide. This chain joins TRBV5-4 and TRBJ2-1, with 8 bases lining up with TRBD2. CDR1 is SGHNT and CDR2 is YYREEE in the germline V gene (reference sequence). V lost 0 bases, J lost 10 bases, and 3 bases stayed unmatched. The CDR3 is made up of 13 amino acids. CDR3 in DNA: TGTGCCAGCAGCTTGGCGGGGGGGGAGGAGCAGTTCTTC. Translation: CASSLAGGEEQFF.